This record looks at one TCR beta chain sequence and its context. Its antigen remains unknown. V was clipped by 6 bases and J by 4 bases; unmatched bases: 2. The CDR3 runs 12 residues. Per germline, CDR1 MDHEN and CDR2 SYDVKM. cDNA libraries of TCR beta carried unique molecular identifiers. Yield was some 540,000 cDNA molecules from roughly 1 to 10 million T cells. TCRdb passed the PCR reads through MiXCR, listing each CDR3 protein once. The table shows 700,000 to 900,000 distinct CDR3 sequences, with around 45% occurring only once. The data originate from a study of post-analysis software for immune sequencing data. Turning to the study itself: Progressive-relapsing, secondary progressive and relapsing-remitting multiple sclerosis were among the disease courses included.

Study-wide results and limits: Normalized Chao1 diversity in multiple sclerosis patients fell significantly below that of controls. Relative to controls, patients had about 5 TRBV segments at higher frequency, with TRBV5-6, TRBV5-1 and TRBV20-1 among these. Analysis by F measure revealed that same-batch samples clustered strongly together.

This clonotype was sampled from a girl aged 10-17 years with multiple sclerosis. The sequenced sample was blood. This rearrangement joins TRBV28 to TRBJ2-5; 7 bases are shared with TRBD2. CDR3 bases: TGTGCCAGCAGGACTAGCCTAGAGACCCAGTACTTC. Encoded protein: CASRTSLETQYF.